The 9 T cell receptor beta chains below were found in one sample sequenced in a study of T cells after posttransplantation cyclophosphamide. Profiling relied on immunoSEQ multiplex PCR, and the TCRdb table lists in-frame clones only, not all of them. This sample shows around 12,000 clones and no singletons; 26% rests with the ten largest. Cyclophosphamide on days +3 and +4 followed busulfan-fludarabine conditioning and a marrow graft. Sample: PBMCs, taken after allogeneic stem cell transplant with posttransplant cyclophosphamide. The receptor set was obtained from a female patient in her 40s who received an allogeneic stem cell transplant from a related donor, was CMV-positive, and had acute GVHD only. Some T cells may have originated in the graft donor.

This clone was recorded many times. The V call is TRBV11-2, the J call TRBJ1-1, with D possibly matching TRBD1 (6 bases). Trimming cost V 1 base and J 5 bases, with 20 bases left between them. The germline V gene encodes CDR1 SGHAT and CDR2 FQNNGV. This CDR3 is 17 amino acids long. Here the CDR3 reads CASSLGVVGGGRTEAFF. The CDR3, as DNA: TGTGCCAGCAGCTTAGGAGTGGTTGGGGGGGGCCGGACTGAAGCTTTCTTT.

The chain is built from TRBV6-6 and TRBJ1-6; 7 bases match TRBD1. Trimming removed 8 bases from V and 9 bases from J; junction bases left unmatched: 7. There are 13 residues in the CDR3. Germline-derived CDR1 and CDR2 are MNHNY and SVGAGI (reference sequence). The chain's CDR3 is CASHLAGGSPLHF. The CDR3 DNA reads TGTGCCAGCCATCTGGCAGGGGGTTCACCCCTCCACTTT.

This clone has ten or more counts. This chain connects TRBV11-3 to TRBJ2-7; D remains ambiguous. CDR1 and CDR2 (germline): SGHNT, YENEEA. The V gene lost 1 base and the J gene lost 3 bases, with 13 bases spanning the gap. The CDR3 has 15 amino acids. The CDR3 reads CASSLAAGLYYEQYV. CDR3 in DNA: TGTGCCAGCAGCTTAGCAGCTGGCTTATACTACGAGCAGTACGTC.

This rearrangement joins TRBV30 to TRBJ1-1; D is unclear. Looked up from germline, CDR1 is GTSNPN and CDR2 is SVGIG (reference sequence). V lost 6 bases and J 2 bases, leaving 7 bases between the germline ends. There are 11 residues in the CDR3. Written as DNA, the CDR3 is TGTGCCTGCACAGACAACACTGAAGCTTTCTTT. Amino acids: CACTDNTEAFF. Full variable domain (outside the CDR3, taken from reference TRBV30 and TRBJ1-1): SQTIHQWPATLVQPVGSPLSLECTVEGTSNPNLYWYRQAAGRGLQLLFYSVGIGQISSEVPQNLSASRPQDRQFILSSKKLLLSDSGFYLCACTDNTEAFFGQGTRLTVV.

This clone was picked up many times. This chain uses TRBV10-1 with TRBJ2-2, with a tentative D call TRBD1 (5 bases). V lost 4 bases to trimming and J lost 1 base, with 7 bases between them. The length of the CDR3 is 14 residues. Germline loops: CDR1 WNHNN, CDR2 SYGVQD (reference sequence). DNA for the CDR3: TGCGCCAGCAGTGGTACAGGGAACACCGGGGAGCTGTTTTTT. Its translation is CASSGTGNTGELFF.

This clone appeared many times. The rearrangement links TRBV4-1 to TRBJ1-4, with TRBD1 identical over 7 bases. CDR1 is MGHRA, CDR2 YSYEKL, per germline. CDR3 length: 15 residues. The trim removed 1 base at V and 5 bases at J, leaving 4 bases unmatched. The CDR3 DNA sequence: TGCGCCAGCAGCCAAGCGGGACAGCCCAATGAAAAACTGTTTTTT. This encodes CASSQAGQPNEKLFF.

There are many counts of this clone. The CDR3, as DNA: TGTGCCAGTGGGATACAGGGGGCCTCTGGAAACACCATATATTTT. This codes for CASGIQGASGNTIYF. The V and J genes are TRBV19 and TRBJ1-3, with TRBD1 identical over 9 bases. After removal of 8 bases from V and 0 bases from J, the junction contained 5 bases not matched to a gene. The CDR3 covers 15 residues. Germline V CDR1 and CDR2: LNHDA, SQIVND (reference sequence).

This clone showed up many times. The rearrangement joins TRBV6-4 to TRBJ2-7; 8 bases line up with TRBD1. J lost 6 bases, V lost 9 bases, and 4 bases had no gene match. The CDR3 is 11 amino acids. The V gene's germline CDR1 is MRHNA and CDR2 SNTAGT. The CDR3 region is CASYQGAEQYV. The CDR3 coding sequence is TGTGCCAGTTATCAGGGGGCCGAGCAGTACGTC.

This clone was observed at least ten times. The CDR3 DNA sequence: TGTGCCAGCAGGTCTTGGACACACACCTGGGAGGCTGGAAACACCATATATTTT. The encoded protein is CASRSWTHTWEAGNTIYF. This chain connects TRBV2 to TRBJ1-3; the D gene is possibly TRBD1 (5 bases). The CDR3 is 18 residues long. CDR1 is SNHLY and CDR2 is FYNNEI in the germline V gene. With 6 bases removed from V and 2 bases from J, the gap between germline ends came to 23 bases.